These 17 T cell receptor beta chains were sequenced from one sample in a study of T cells in Graves' hyperthyroidism and ophthalmopathy. Amplified TCR beta CDR3 regions derived from RNA transcripts. When the TCR CDR3 underwent first-round RT-PCR, the HTBI primer set was used. TCRdb passed the multiplex PCR reads through MiXCR, listing each CDR3 protein once. The sample lists hundreds of thousands of distinct CDR3 sequences; 14% were seen once. Sequencing input: blood. Receptor source: a woman under 30 with Graves' hyperthyroidism.

This clonotype was counted ten times or more. V usage is TRBV18 and J usage is TRBJ2-7, with 8 bases identical to TRBD1. The CDR3 runs 15 residues. V lost 2 bases, J lost 7 bases, and 10 bases stayed unmatched. Looked up from germline, CDR1 is KGHSH and CDR2 is LQKENI. The DNA for the CDR3 is TGTGCCAGCTCACCATCCCGTCAGGGGGCGGGGGAGCAGTACTTC. It encodes CASSPSRQGAGEQYF.

CDR3 in amino acids: CASSLAGAGAETQYF. In DNA, the CDR3 is TGCGCCAGCAGCTTGGCCGGGGCAGGAGCAGAGACCCAGTACTTC. The rearrangement joins TRBV5-1 to TRBJ2-5; D may correspond to TRBD1 or TRBD2 (5 bases each). V gave up 0 bases and J gave up 4 bases, with 13 bases separating them. This CDR3 has 15 amino acids. Germline-derived CDR1 and CDR2 are SGHRS and YFSETQ.

This clonotype showed up many times. The genes are TRBV19 and TRBJ2-1, with TRBD2 matching over 8 bases. This CDR3 spans 15 amino acids. Germline CDR1 is LNHDA and CDR2 is SQIVND (reference sequence). Losses at the gene ends were 8 bases for V and 7 bases for J; bases not matched to a gene: 13. This chain's CDR3 is CASSNLRSGTNEQFF. The CDR3 nucleotides are TGTGCCAGTTCGAATCTACGTAGCGGGACTAATGAGCAGTTCTTC.

This chain connects TRBV27 to TRBJ2-3; 12 bases align to TRBD2. With 4 bases clipped from V and 4 bases from J, the junction kept 12 bases outside the gene matches. Looked up from germline, CDR1 is MNHEY and CDR2 is SMNVEV (reference sequence). This CDR3 contains 18 residues. The CDR3 loop reads CASSSRTSGAIGADTQYF. The CDR3 DNA sequence: TGTGCCAGCAGTTCCCGGACTAGCGGGGCCATCGGAGCAGATACGCAGTATTTT.

The count of this clonotype is one. A much larger clone lies a single base off, so this may be a read error. CDR3 residues: CAGSQYTGGAETQYF. CDR3 nucleotide sequence: TGTGCCGGCAGCCAATACACGGGAGGGGCGGAGACCCAGTACTTC. The gene calls are TRBV3-1 and TRBJ2-5; TRBD2 matches 8 bases. The CDR3 is made up of 15 amino acids. The V gene's germline CDR1 is LGHDT and CDR2 YNNKEL (reference sequence).

This clonotype was observed many times. This chain joins TRBV5-6 and TRBJ1-1; D may be TRBD1 (6 bases). This CDR3 contains 15 residues. V was trimmed by 1 base and J by 0 bases, leaving 10 bases between them. The V gene's germline CDR1 is SGHDT and CDR2 YYEEEE. CDR3 region: CASSLLGGVNTEAFF. CDR3 DNA: TGTGCCAGCAGCTTGTTGGGGGGCGTGAACACTGAAGCTTTCTTT.

This clonotype appeared many times. The chain has TRBV7-3 and TRBJ2-1; 12 positions agree with TRBD2. CDR1 is SGHTA, CDR2 FQGTGA, per germline. V was clipped by 6 bases and J by 7 bases; unmatched bases: 7. The CDR3 length is 15 residues. DNA for the CDR3: TGTGCCAGCAGATCTAGCGGGGGGGGTCCGAATGAGCAGTTCTTC. Its protein is CASRSSGGGPNEQFF. Together with reference TRBV7-3 and TRBJ2-1, the CDR3 gives the full variable domain: GAGVSQTPSNKVTEKGKYVELRCDPISGHTALYWYRQSLGQGPEFLIYFQGTGAADDSGLPNDRFFAVRPEGSVSTLKIQRTERGDSAVYLCASRSSGGGPNEQFFGPGTRLTVL.

This clonotype occurred many times. This chain joins TRBV20-1 and TRBJ2-3; maybe TRBD1 (6 bases). The CDR3 has 14 residues. Germline V CDR1 and CDR2: DFQATT, SNEGSKA (reference sequence). The CDR3 sequence: CSARATGGKDTQYF. CDR3 sequence (DNA): TGCAGCGCGAGAGCGACAGGCGGTAAAGATACGCAGTATTTT.

This clonotype occurred a few times. This rearrangement joins TRBV11-2 to TRBJ1-2, with D perhaps matching TRBD1 (5 bases). Germline loops: CDR1 SGHAT, CDR2 FQNNGV. This CDR3 region has 15 residues. V lost 0 bases and J 0 bases, leaving 8 bases between the germline ends. The CDR3 DNA reads TGTGCCAGCAGCTTAGATGACAGAGCTAACTATGGCTACACCTTC. Encoded protein: CASSLDDRANYGYTF.

The chain links TRBV7-2 to TRBJ2-1; 14 bases fit TRBD2. V lost 3 bases to trimming and J lost 4 bases; unmatched junction nucleotides: 8. The CDR3 runs 18 residues. The germline V gene has CDR1 SGHTA and CDR2 FQGNSA. CDR3 amino acids: CASSFRLAGGKKYNEQFF. CDR3 sequence (DNA): TGTGCCAGCAGCTTCAGACTAGCGGGAGGGAAAAAATACAATGAGCAGTTCTTC.

Only a few counts were recorded for this clonotype. The chain has TRBV18 and TRBJ1-2, with TRBD1 matching 7 bases. CDR1 is KGHSH, CDR2 LQKENI, per germline. V was clipped by 5 bases and J by 0 bases; unmatched bases: 3. This CDR3 spans 14 amino acids. CDR3 nucleotide sequence: TGTGCCAGCTCATCTCAGGGGGCTAACTATGGCTACACCTTC. Amino acids: CASSSQGANYGYTF.

This clonotype appeared a few times. This sequence may be a read error, since a much larger clone differs from it by one base. The chain couples TRBV7-9 to TRBJ2-2; D could derive from TRBD1 or TRBD2 (5 bases each). The CDR3 has 12 residues. Germline V gives CDR1 SEHNR, CDR2 FQNEAQ (reference sequence). V lost 8 bases to trimming and J lost 1 base, with 5 bases between them. CDR3 coding DNA: TGTGCCAGCGGGGGGAACACCGGGGAGCTGTTTTTT. Amino acid sequence: CASGGNTGELFF.

This clonotype was seen ten or more times. The J gene is TRBJ2-7, the V gene TRBV27, with TRBD2 matching over 7 bases. The V gene end was trimmed by 6 bases and the J gene end by 0 bases; junction bases not matched to a gene: 8. From germline, CDR1 is MNHEY and CDR2 SMNVEV (reference sequence). This CDR3 is 15 amino acids long. The CDR3 reads CASSLAGLSSYEQYF. CDR3 nucleotides: TGTGCCAGCAGCTTAGCGGGTCTAAGCTCCTACGAGCAGTACTTC.

Ten or more counts support this clonotype. The rearrangement links TRBV7-2 to TRBJ2-7, with D tentatively TRBD1 (5 bases). V shed 3 bases and J shed 3 bases, with 12 bases lying between them. CDR1 is SGHTA and CDR2 is FQGNSA in the germline V gene. The CDR3 sequence is 14 residues long. DNA for the CDR3: TGTGCCAGCAGCTTCGTAGACAGCTACTACGAGCAGTACTTC. It yields the protein CASSFVDSYYEQYF.

This clonotype was seen many times. The chain uses TRBV30 and TRBJ2-1; no definite D call. This CDR3 region has 12 residues. With 5 bases removed from V and 6 bases from J, the gap between germline ends came to 11 bases. Germline V CDR1 and CDR2: GTSNPN, SVGIG (reference sequence). As DNA, the CDR3 is TGTGCCTGGGGTCAACAGTCCAATGAGCAGTTCTTC. Translated: CAWGQQSNEQFF.

This clonotype showed up just a few times. V usage is TRBV18 and J usage is TRBJ1-1; D gene ambiguous. Germline CDR1 and CDR2: KGHSH and LQKENI. The germline V and J ends were trimmed by 2 bases and 4 bases, with 14 bases remaining between them. The length of the CDR3 is 15 residues. The CDR3 loop reads CASSPIEGAGTEAFF. The CDR3 DNA reads TGTGCCAGCTCACCAATCGAGGGAGCGGGCACTGAAGCTTTCTTT.

This clonotype was counted at least ten times. This chain joins TRBV11-3 and TRBJ2-3; D not resolved. Trimming removed 3 bases from V and 4 bases from J, with 29 bases in between. The germline CDR1 and CDR2 sequences are SGHNT and YENEEA. The CDR3 totals 20 residues. CDR3 amino acids: CASSFPLDIESVPQPDTQYF. CDR3 DNA: TGTGCCAGCAGCTTCCCCCTTGATATAGAGTCCGTCCCACAGCCAGATACGCAGTATTTT.